This TCR beta chain stems from a study of blood T cell repertoires in COVID-19. Study-level information: Samples came from the United States, Italy and Spain, spanning acute and convalescent COVID-19. T cells, B-cell-depleted T cells, or PBMCs supplied cDNA or gDNA.

Turning to this clone: At one end the junction does not follow the germline gene, possibly because of a read error. Other DNA sequences in this specimen translate into the identical CDR3.

Some clones are missing from TCRdb's copy, which holds only in-frame ones; the method was immunoSEQ multiplex PCR. The repertoire holds 200,000 or so clones, with approximately 85% as singletons. The germline V gene has CDR1 MNHNY and CDR2 SVGAGI (reference sequence). The length of the CDR3 is 19 residues. V and J are TRBV6-6 and TRBJ1-4, with 9 bases matching TRBD1. The sequenced material came from peripheral blood. This receptor was taken from a woman in her seventies with active or convalescent COVID-19. CDR3 protein: CASSHARMGQGSRDEKLFF. The CDR3 bases are TGTGCCAGCAGTCACGCGCGGATGGGACAGGGATCAAGGGATGAAAAACTATTTTTT.